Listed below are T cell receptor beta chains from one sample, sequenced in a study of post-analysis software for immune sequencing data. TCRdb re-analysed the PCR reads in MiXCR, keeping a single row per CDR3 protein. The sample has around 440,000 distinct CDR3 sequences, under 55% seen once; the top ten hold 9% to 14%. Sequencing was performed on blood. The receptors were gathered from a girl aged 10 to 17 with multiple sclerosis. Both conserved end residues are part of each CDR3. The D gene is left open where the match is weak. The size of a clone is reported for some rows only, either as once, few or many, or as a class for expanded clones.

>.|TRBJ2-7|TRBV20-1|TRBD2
TGCAGTGCTAGCAGGACTAGCGAGTCCTACGAGCAGTACTTC
CSASRTSESYEQYF
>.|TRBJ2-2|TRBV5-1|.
TGCGCCAGCAGCTCCCGGGACCCCCGGAACACCGGGGAGCTGTTTTTT
CASSSRDPRNTGELFF
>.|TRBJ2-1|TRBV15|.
TGTGCCACCAGCAGGGATGCGGGGTTCTCCTACAATGAGCAGTTCTTC
CATSRDAGFSYNEQFF
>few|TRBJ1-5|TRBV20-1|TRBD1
TGCAGTGCTAGATCGTTCCGGGACAGGGTTGATCAGCCCCAGCATTTT
CSARSFRDRVDQPQHF
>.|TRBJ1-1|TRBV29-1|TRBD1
TGCAGCGGCGGGACAGAGAACACTGAAGCTTTCTTT
CSGGTENTEAFF
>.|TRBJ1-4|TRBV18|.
TGTGCCAGCTCAACTCGACAGGATGAAAAACTGTTTTTT
CASSTRQDEKLFF
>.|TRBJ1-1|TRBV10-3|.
TGTGCCATCAGTGAGTCGGGAGAAGAGGCTTTCTTT
CAISESGEEAFF
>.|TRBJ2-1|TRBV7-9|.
TGTGCCAGCAGCTTAGAGGCTAGCCCTACGCCTGAGCAGTTCTTC
CASSLEASPTPEQFF
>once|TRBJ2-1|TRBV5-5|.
TGTGCCAGCAGCTTGCCCTCCTCTAGCAATGAGCAGTTCTTC
CASSLPSSSNEQFF
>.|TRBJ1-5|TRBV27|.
TGTGCCAGCAGTTCTGAACAGGTTTCCCGCAATCAGCCCCAGCATTTT
CASSSEQVSRNQPQHF
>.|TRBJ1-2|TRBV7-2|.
TGTGCCAGCAGCCCCGGGGGGGGGCGAAACTATGGCTACACCTTC
CASSPGGGRNYGYTF
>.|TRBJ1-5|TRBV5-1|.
TGCGCCAGCAGCTTGGATACAGGCGTCGGTCAGCCCCAGCATTTT
CASSLDTGVGQPQHF
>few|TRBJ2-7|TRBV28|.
TGTGCCAGCAGTGGTGACGAAGGTAGCGGACCCTACGAGCAGTACTTC
CASSGDEGSGPYEQYF
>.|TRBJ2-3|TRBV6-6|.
TGTGCCAGCAGTTACTCGACCCTGACCAGCACAGATACGCAGTATTTT
CASSYSTLTSTDTQYF
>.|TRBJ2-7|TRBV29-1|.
TGCAGCGTTTTCGGGGCCTACGAGCAGTACTTC
CSVFGAYEQYF
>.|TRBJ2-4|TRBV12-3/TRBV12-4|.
TGTGCCAGCAGTGCGGGGTCCAAAAACATTCAGTACTTC
CASSAGSKNIQYF
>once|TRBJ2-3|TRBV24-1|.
TGTGCCACCAGTGGCGCCAGGGGGAGGACAGATACGCAGTATTTT
CATSGARGRTDTQYF
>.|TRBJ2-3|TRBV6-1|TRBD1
TGTGCCACCGTCCGACACCTCCGTAGGACAGGGGTCACAGATACGCAGTATTTT
CATVRHLRRTGVTDTQYF
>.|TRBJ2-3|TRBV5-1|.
TGCGCCAGCTACAGGAGCACAGATACGCAGTATTTT
CASYRSTDTQYF
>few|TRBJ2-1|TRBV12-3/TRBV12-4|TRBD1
TGTGCCAGCAGTTCCCCCGGGACAGGGGGCAATGAGCAGTTCTTC
CASSSPGTGGNEQFF
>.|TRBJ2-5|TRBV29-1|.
TGCAGCGCTGAAGTTGGGGGAGGCGAGACCCAGTACTTC
CSAEVGGGETQYF
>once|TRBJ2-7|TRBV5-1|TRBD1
TGCGCCAGCAGCATAGCCGGGACAGTATTCTCCTACGAGCAGTACTTC
CASSIAGTVFSYEQYF
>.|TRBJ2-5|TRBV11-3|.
TGTGCCAGCAGCTTTGGGCCAGGGCGAGAGACCCAGTACTTC
CASSFGPGRETQYF
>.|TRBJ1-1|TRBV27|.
TGTGCCAGCCAAGGCTCGAGGGGGTTTTACACTGAAGCTTTCTTT
CASQGSRGFYTEAFF
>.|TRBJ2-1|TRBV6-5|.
TGTGCCAGCACCGTTTCGTCCGGCAATGAGCAGTTCTTC
CASTVSSGNEQFF
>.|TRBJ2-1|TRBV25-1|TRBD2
TGTGCCAGCAGTGAACTGACGTCAGCGGGGTCTCCGCGTGAGCAGTTCTTC
CASSELTSAGSPREQFF
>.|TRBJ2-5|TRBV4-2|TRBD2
TGTGCCAGCAGCCAAGAGAGCGGGGGGTCGAAGACCCAGTACTTC
CASSQESGGSKTQYF
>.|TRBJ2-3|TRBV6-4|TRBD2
TGTGCCAGCAGCCCCCTCGCGGGGGACGGGACAGATACGCAGTATTTT
CASSPLAGDGTDTQYF
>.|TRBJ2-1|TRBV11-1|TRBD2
TGTGCCAGCAGCACCAGCGGGAGGTTCTGCAATGAGCAGTTCTTC
CASSTSGRFCNEQFF
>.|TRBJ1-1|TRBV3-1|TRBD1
TGTGCCAGCAGCCTGTGGACAGGGGGGAGTACTGAAGCTTTCTTT
CASSLWTGGSTEAFF
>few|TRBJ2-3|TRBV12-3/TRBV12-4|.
TGTGCCAGCAGTTTATCTTCAGGCGCAGATACGCAGTATTTT
CASSLSSGADTQYF
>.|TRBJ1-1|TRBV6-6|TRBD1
TGTGCCACCATACAGGGGCCCGAAGCTTTCTTT
CATIQGPEAFF
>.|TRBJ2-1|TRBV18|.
TGTGCCAGCTCACCCGGGACACCCAGAAATGAGCAGTTCTTC
CASSPGTPRNEQFF
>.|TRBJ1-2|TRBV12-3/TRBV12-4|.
TGTGCCAGCAGTAGAGGACAGCTCTATGGCTACACCTTC
CASSRGQLYGYTF
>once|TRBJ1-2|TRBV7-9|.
TGTGCCAGCAGCTCGGGGGACCGGGGGCGGTATGGCTACACCTTC
CASSSGDRGRYGYTF
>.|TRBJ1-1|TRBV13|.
TGTGCCAGCAGCTTTTCAGGGGCGACAAGGACTGAAGCTTTCTTT
CASSFSGATRTEAFF
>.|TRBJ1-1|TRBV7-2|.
TGTGCCAGCAGCGTACGGCGGGCTGCGGACACTGAAGCTTTCTTT
CASSVRRAADTEAFF
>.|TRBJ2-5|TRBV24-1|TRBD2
TGTGCCACCAGTGATCCCCGACTAGCGGGAGAGACCCAGTACTTC
CATSDPRLAGETQYF
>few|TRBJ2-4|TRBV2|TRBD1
TGTGCCGGAGCACAGGGGGCTGAAAACATTCAGTACTTC
CAGAQGAENIQYF
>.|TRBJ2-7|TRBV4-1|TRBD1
TGCGCCAGCAGCCAAGGGACAGGGGTGGTGACCTACGAGCAGTACTTC
CASSQGTGVVTYEQYF
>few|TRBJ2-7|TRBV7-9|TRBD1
TGTGCCAGCAGCCCCTCGGGGCGACAGGGGATCTACGAGCAGTACTTC
CASSPSGRQGIYEQYF
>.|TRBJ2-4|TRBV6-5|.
TGTGCCAGCAGTTACCGCCAGGGTGGCATTCAGTACTTC
CASSYRQGGIQYF
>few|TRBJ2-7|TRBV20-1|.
TGCAGTGCTGGTGGGGGGCGGAGCTCCTACGAGCAGTACTTC
CSAGGGRSSYEQYF
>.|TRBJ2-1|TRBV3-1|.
TGTGCCAGCAGCCAGGGGGAGCGCACCTACGAGCAGTTCTTC
CASSQGERTYEQFF
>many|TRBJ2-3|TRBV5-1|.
TGCGCCAGCAGCTTGTCTTTGCGGGGAACAGATACGCAGTATTTT
CASSLSLRGTDTQYF
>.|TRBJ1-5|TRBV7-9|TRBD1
TGTGCCAGCAGCTTAGAATCCGGGACAGCAAATCAGCCCCAGCATTTT
CASSLESGTANQPQHF
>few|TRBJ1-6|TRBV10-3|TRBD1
TGTGCCATCAGTGCAAACAGGGGGCGATCACCCCTCCACTTT
CAISANRGRSPLHF
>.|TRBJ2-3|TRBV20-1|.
TGCAGTGCGTCGACTGGCGGAAGCACAGATACGCAGTATTTT
CSASTGGSTDTQYF
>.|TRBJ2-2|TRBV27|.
TGTGCTAGCAGTTCCGGAGCCGGGGAGCTGTTTTTT
CASSSGAGELFF
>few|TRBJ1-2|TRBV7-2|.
TGTGCCAGCAGCTTCGGGCAGGCCTATGGCTACACCTTC
CASSFGQAYGYTF
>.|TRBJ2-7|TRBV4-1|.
TGCGCCAGCAGCCAATCTCTTAGCTACGAGCAGTACTTC
CASSQSLSYEQYF
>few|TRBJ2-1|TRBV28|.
TGTGCCAGCAGTTTCTCAGAGAATGAGCAGTTCTTC
CASSFSENEQFF
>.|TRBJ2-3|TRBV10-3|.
TGTGCCATCTCCAAGAGGGACGGAACAGATACGCAGTATTTT
CAISKRDGTDTQYF